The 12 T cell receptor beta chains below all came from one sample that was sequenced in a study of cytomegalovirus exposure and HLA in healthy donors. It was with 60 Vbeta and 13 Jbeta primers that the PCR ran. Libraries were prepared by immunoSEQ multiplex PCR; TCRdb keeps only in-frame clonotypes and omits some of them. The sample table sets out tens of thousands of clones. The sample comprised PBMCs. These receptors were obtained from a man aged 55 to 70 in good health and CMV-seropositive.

CDR3 residues: CASSRGETQYF. For the CDR3, the DNA is TGTGCCAGCAGTAGAGGAGAGACCCAGTACTTC. V and J are TRBV6-4 and TRBJ2-5; D remains ambiguous. This CDR3 has 11 residues. The V end was cut by 5 bases, the J end by 4 bases, with 5 bases between. Germline V gene data show CDR1 as MRHNA and CDR2 as SNTAGT.

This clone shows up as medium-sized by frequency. DNA for the CDR3: TGTGCCAGCAGAGACACAGGCACCGAAAGCTCCTACAATGAGCAGTTCTTC. This codes for CASRDTGTESSYNEQFF. V and J are TRBV7-9 and TRBJ2-1, with D possibly TRBD1 on 5 matching bases. The V gene's germline CDR1 is SEHNR and CDR2 FQNEAQ (reference sequence). The CDR3 is 17 residues long. V dropped 6 bases and J dropped 0 bases, with 18 bases sitting between them.

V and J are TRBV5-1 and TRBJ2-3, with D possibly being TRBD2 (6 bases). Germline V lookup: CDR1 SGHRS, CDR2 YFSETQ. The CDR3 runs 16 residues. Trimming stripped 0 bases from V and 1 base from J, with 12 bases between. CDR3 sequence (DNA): TGCGCCAGCAGCTTGGGTCGGGGACTTGGCACAGATACGCAGTATTTT. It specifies CASSLGRGLGTDTQYF.

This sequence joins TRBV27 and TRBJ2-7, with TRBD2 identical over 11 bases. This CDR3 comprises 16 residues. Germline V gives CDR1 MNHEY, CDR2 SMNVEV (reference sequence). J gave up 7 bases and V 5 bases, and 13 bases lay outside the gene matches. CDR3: CASSPQWLAGGGEQYF. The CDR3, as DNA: TGTGCCAGCAGTCCCCAATGGTTAGCGGGAGGGGGGGAGCAGTACTTC.

In DNA form, the CDR3 reads TGCGCCAGCAGCTCCGCAGGGGACCCCCCGCTGACTGAAGCTTTCTTT. Translation: CASSSAGDPPLTEAFF. The chain couples TRBV5-1 to TRBJ1-1, with D maybe TRBD1 (6 bases). This CDR3 has 16 residues. In germline, CDR1 is SGHRS, CDR2 YFSETQ. The germline V and J ends were trimmed by 3 bases and 5 bases, with 20 bases remaining between them.

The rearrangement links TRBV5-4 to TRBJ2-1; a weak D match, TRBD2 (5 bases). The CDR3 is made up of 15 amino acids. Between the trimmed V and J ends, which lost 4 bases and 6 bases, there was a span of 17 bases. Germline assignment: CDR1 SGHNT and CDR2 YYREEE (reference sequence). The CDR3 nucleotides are TGTGCCAGCAGCCCCCCAATGGTCGGGATCAATGAGCAGTTCTTC. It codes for CASSPPMVGINEQFF.

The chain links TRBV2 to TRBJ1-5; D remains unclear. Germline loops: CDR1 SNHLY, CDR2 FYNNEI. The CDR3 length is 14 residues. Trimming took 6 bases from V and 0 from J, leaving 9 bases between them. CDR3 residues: CASSREPSNQPQHF. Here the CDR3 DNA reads TGTGCCAGCAGCCGGGAACCTAGCAATCAGCCCCAGCATTTT.

The CDR3 DNA reads as TGTGCCAGCAGTTCCCACCCGGACGGGGAAGGGGGCTACACCTTC. Protein: CASSSHPDGEGGYTF. The genes are TRBV6-5 and TRBJ1-2; the D is unclear. Germline V gene data show CDR1 as MNHEY and CDR2 as SVGAGI. The length of the CDR3 is 15 residues. Trimming took 4 bases from V and 8 from J, leaving 20 bases between them.

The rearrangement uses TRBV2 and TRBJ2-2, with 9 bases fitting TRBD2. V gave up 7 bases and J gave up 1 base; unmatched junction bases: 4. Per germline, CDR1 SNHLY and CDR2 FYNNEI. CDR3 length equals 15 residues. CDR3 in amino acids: CASTMTSGNTGELFF. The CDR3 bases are TGTGCCAGCACTATGACTAGCGGGAACACCGGGGAGCTGTTTTTT.

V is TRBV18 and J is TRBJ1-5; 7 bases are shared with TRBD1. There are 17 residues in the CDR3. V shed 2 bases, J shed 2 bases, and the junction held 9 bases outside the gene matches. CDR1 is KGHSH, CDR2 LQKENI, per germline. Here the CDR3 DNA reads TGTGCCAGCTCACCATACCAGATAGGGGGCGGCAATCAGCCCCAGCATTTT. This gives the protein CASSPYQIGGGNQPQHF.

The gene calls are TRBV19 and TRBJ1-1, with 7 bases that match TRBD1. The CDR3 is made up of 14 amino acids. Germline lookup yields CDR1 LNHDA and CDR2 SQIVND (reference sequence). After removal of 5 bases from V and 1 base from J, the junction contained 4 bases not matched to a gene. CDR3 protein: CASSGRQGNTEAFF. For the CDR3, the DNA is TGTGCCAGTAGTGGTCGACAGGGGAACACTGAAGCTTTCTTT.

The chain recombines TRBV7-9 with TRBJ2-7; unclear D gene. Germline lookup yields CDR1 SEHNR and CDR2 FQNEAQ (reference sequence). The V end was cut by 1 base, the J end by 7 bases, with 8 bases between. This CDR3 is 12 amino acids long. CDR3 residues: CASSLDHREQYF. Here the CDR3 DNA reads TGTGCCAGCAGCTTAGACCATCGGGAGCAGTACTTC. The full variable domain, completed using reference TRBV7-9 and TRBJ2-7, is DTGVSQNPRHKITKRGQNVTFRCDPISEHNRLYWYRQTLGQGPEFLTYFQNEAQLEKSRLLSDRFSAERPKGSFSTLEIQRTEQGDSAMYLCASSLDHREQYFGPGTRLTVT.